This T cell receptor beta chain was identified during a study of Ad26.COV2.S vaccination and SARS-CoV-2 variants. The wider study: The donor participated in the COV1001 trial, in its Ad26.COV2.S arm. Study conclusions and caveats: Breadth measured for non-spike TCRs was similar across vaccine and placebo recipients. Assessments of TCR breadth and depth may have underestimated the total T cell responses.

As to this clone: Its antigen is not known.

Assay: immunoSEQ multiplex PCR; the TCRdb copy retains only in-frame clones and omits some. The data hold 450,000 to 550,000 clones, with 80% to 90% observed a single time. V lost 2 bases to trimming and J lost 8 bases, with 11 bases between them. The CDR3 is 13 residues long. Per germline, CDR1 SGDLS and CDR2 YYNGEE. Specified treatment: roughly 18 received Ad26.COV2.S at low or high dose, single or two shots; about 5 received placebo; per-sample allocation not given. Samples came from day 63 after the first vaccine or placebo injection. This TCR was sampled from a person between 18 and 60 years old who received the Ad26.COV2.S COVID-19 vaccine or a placebo. The chain has TRBV9 and TRBJ2-1; D not resolved. Sequencing used peripheral blood, obtained in a trial of Ad26.COV2.S vaccine versus placebo. CDR3 sequence: CASSVTPLDEQFF. The CDR3 DNA reads TGTGCCAGCAGCGTGACTCCTTTGGATGAGCAGTTCTTC.